This T cell receptor beta chain was retrieved from a study of T-cell memory formation after mild COVID-19 (TCRdb year 2021). At the level of the whole study: Most TCR sequence clusters were specific to one of the two donors. Longitudinal TCRalpha and TCRbeta repertoire sequencing tracked T-cell clones expanding and contracting after mild COVID-19 in two donors. Two young, previously healthy adult volunteers, one female and one male, were included in the cohort. The study at large found these results: Contracting CD4+ clones were found mainly in CM and EM memory subsets, while CD8+ clones were enriched in EMRA. The study included only a couple of mild cases, and larger cohorts that include severe cases with pre-infection samples were judged to be necessary. The detection of some responding clones in pre-infection memory suggests that pre-existing cross-reactive memory T cells joined the SARS-CoV-2 response. Whether the second-wave clones peaking on day 37 were SARS-CoV-2 specific was not confirmed. From day 15 to 85, contracting clones showed balanced CD4/CD8 phenotypes, whereas a second wave of clones that expanded from day 15 to 37 leaned towards CD4+.

Reads for this sample came from an Illumina NovaSeq 6000. TCRalpha and TCRbeta cDNA libraries were built by 5'RACE with constant-segment primers, adding sample barcodes and unique molecular identifiers. Trizol reagent was used to extract RNA from every sample. Amplification of the libraries took two PCR steps, and the second step added a second sample barcode plus Illumina TruSeq adapters. The libraries were sequenced on an Illumina NovaSeq using 2 x 150 bp paired-end reads. Per the source publication's procedure: With migec v1.2.7, reads were demultiplexed and then collapsed into UMI-guided consensus sequences. With mixcr v2.1.11, UMI consensuses were aligned to TRA and TRB V and J templates and assembled into clonotypes. Clonotypes were classified as expanded or contracted when called significant by both edgeR and NoisET, with noise models trained on biological replicates. edgeR calls used a false discovery rate-adjusted p below 0.01 and a log2 fold-change threshold of 1. As an exploratory analysis of dynamics, max-normalized trajectories of the 1000 most abundant clonotypes were examined by PCA with hierarchical clustering. The CD4 or CD8 phenotype of responding clones was assigned using the separately sequenced CD4+ and CD8+ repertoires. Using fastp at Q25 and MiXCR, TCRdb reprocessed the public reads and kept productive beta chains. All rows with the same CDR3 protein become a single entry with the most common DNA and genes. Clone size and V and J calls follow TCRdb, not the original study. The sample table contains roughly 600,000 distinct CDR3 sequences; only one count was recorded for about a sixth of them. The ten largest clonotypes hold around 12% of the sample.

Counted from cysteine to phenylalanine, this CDR3 has 15 amino acids. The only DNA kept is the CDR3, 45 bases in frame from the first base. CDR1 and CDR2, per the germline V gene, are SGHRS and YFSETQ. The V and J ends are trimmed by 1 base and 2 bases, leaving 12 bases between them. PBMCs were isolated by Ficoll-Paque density gradient centrifugation. This clonotype came up a few times. The antigen this receptor binds is unknown. No base quality values were provided; no much bigger clone lies one nucleotide off. Material: PBMCs or a T cell subset sorted from them (not recorded which). The rearranged segments are TRBV5-1 and TRBJ2-5, with no confidently assigned D gene. The source of this sequence is an adult woman who had mild COVID-19 (a few samples of this study predate the infection). The sample titles of this study are shuffled in the database, so cell type and time point are left out; the donor was told from shared clones. The nucleotides are TGCGCCAGCAGCTTGAACCGCGGTGATCAAGAGACCCAGTACTTC. This sequence encodes CASSLNRGDQETQYF.